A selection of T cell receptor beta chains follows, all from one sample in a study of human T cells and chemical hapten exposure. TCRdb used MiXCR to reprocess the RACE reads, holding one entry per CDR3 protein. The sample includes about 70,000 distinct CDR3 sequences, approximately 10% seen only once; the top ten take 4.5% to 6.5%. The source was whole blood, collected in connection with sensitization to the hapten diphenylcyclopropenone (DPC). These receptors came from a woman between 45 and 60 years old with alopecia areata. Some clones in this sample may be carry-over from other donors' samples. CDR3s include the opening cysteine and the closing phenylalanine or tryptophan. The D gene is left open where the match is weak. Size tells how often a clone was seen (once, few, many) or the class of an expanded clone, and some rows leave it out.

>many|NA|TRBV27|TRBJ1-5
TGTGCCAGCAGTTGGAGGGACAGCAATCAGCCCCAGCATTTT
CASSWRDSNQPQHF
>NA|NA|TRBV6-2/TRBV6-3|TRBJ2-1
TGTGCCAGCAGTTACTCTTTGGCCGGGTTCTCCTACAATGAGCAGTTCTTC
CASSYSLAGFSYNEQFF
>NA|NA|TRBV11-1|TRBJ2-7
TGTGCCAGCAGCTTAAATCAGGTCGAGCAGTACTTC
CASSLNQVEQYF
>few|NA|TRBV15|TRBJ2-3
TGTGCCACCAGCGGCATACTAGCAAGAACAGATACGCAGTATTTT
CATSGILARTDTQYF
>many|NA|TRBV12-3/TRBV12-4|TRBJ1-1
TGTGCCAGCAGTTTAGGAATTATGAACACTGAAGCTTTCTTT
CASSLGIMNTEAFF
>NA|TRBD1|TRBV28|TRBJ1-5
TGTGCCAGCAGTCTTGGACAGGGGTACCAGCCCCAGCATTTT
CASSLGQGYQPQHF
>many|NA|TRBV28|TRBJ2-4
TGTGCCAGCAGTTTACCCCAGGGACGGGTGGCCAAAAACATTCAGTACTTC
CASSLPQGRVAKNIQYF
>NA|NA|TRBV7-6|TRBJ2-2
TGTGCCAGCACCCCAACTTCCAGGGTAAACACCGGGGAGCTGTTTTTT
CASTPTSRVNTGELFF
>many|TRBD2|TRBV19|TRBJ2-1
TGTGCCAGTAGTACCTTGGGGCTAGCGGGAGGCAATGAGCAGTTCTTC
CASSTLGLAGGNEQFF
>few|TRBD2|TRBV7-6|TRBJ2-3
TGTGCCAGCAGCTCGAACCGGGGGCTAGCGGGAGCAGATACGCAGTATTTT
CASSSNRGLAGADTQYF
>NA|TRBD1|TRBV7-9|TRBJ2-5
TGTGCCAGCAGCAGGGGACAGGTGGAGACCCAGTACTTC
CASSRGQVETQYF
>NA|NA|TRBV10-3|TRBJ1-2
TGTGCCATCAGTGAGGGAAAAAGTTCGGATGGCTACACCTTC
CAISEGKSSDGYTF
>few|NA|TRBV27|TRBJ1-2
TGTGCCAGCAGTTTAGCAGCATCCATCTATGGCTACACCTTC
CASSLAASIYGYTF
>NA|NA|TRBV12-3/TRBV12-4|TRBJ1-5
TGTGCCAGCAGTTCCTCGGGGCCGAGATGGCCCCAGCATTTT
CASSSSGPRWPQHF
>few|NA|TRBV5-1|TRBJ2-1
TGCGCCAGCAGCTTGTATGGGAGCTCCTACAATGAGCAGTTCTTC
CASSLYGSSYNEQFF
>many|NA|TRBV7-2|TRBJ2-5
TGTGCCAGCAGCCTTAGTCAGACCCAGTACTTC
CASSLSQTQYF
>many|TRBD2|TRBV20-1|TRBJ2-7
TGCAGTGCGCCAGGGACTAGCGGGACCTACGAGCAGTACTTC
CSAPGTSGTYEQYF
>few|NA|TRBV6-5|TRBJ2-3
TGTGCCAGCAGTTCTGGGACGGTGGGGGATACGCAGTATTTT
CASSSGTVGDTQYF
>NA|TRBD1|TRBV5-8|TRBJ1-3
TGTGCCAGCAGCCCCGGGACAGGGGCTGGAAACACCATATATTTT
CASSPGTGAGNTIYF
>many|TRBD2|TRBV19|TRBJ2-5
TGTGCCAGCTCGGCACTAGCGGGAGGTGAAGAGACCCAGTACTTC
CASSALAGGEETQYF
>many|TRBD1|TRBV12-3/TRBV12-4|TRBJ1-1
TGTGCCAGCAGTCCCGGGGGCAACAGGGGGCGCGGAACTGAAGCTTTCTTT
CASSPGGNRGRGTEAFF
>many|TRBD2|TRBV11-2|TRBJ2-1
TGTGCCAGCAGCCTCGGACTAGCGGGAGACGACAATGAGCAGTTCTTC
CASSLGLAGDDNEQFF
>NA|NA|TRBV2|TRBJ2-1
TGTGCCAGCAGTGAAGCGGCCCAGGTAGGGTTCAGCCCCCGGTTC
CASSEAAQVGFSPRF
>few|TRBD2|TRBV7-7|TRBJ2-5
TGTGCTAGCAGGCAGGGGCTAGCGGGGGTGGAGACCCAGTACTTC
CASRQGLAGVETQYF
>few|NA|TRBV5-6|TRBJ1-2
TGTGCCAGCAGCTCCGCTGTCGGCCCCTATGGCTACACCTTC
CASSSAVGPYGYTF
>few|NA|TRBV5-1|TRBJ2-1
TGCGCCAGCAGCTTGGTGGGTGGTATTTTGGGTGAGCAGTTCTTC
CASSLVGGILGEQFF
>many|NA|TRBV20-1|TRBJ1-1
TGCAGTGCCGAGGGGGGCAGGGGGAACACTGAAGCTTTCTTT
CSAEGGRGNTEAFF
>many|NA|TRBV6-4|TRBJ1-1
TGTGCCAGCAGTGACTTCCTGAACACTGAAGCTTTCTTT
CASSDFLNTEAFF
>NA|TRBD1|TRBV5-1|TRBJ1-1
TGCGCCAGCAGCCCCCAGACAGGGAAGAACACTGAAGCTTTCTTT
CASSPQTGKNTEAFF
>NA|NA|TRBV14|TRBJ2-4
TGTGCCAGCAGCCCTACCCCGGCAACAGCCAAAAACATTCAGTACTTC
CASSPTPATAKNIQYF
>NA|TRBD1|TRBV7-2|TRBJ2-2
TGTGCCAGCAGCGCGTACAGGGGCGGCACCGGGGAGCTGTTTTTT
CASSAYRGGTGELFF
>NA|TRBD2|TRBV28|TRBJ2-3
TGTGCCAGCAGGATCAGCCCTGGACTAGCGGATACGCAGTATTTT
CASRISPGLADTQYF
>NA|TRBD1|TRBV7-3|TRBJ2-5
TGTGCCAGCAGCCCCGACAGGGGTAGAGAGACCCAGTACTTC
CASSPDRGRETQYF
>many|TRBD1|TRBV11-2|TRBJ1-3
TGTGCCAGCAGCCTACACCTGACAGGGGGCGGAAACACCATATATTTT
CASSLHLTGGGNTIYF
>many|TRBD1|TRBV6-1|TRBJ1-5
TGTGCCAGCAGTGAAGAGGGGGCTAATCAGCCCCAGCATTTT
CASSEEGANQPQHF
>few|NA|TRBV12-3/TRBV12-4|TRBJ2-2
TGTGCCAGCACCTTTAGCGGATCCACCGGGGAGCTGTTTTTT
CASTFSGSTGELFF
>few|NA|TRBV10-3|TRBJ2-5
TGTGCCATCAGTGGCGGAGCCGGTCCGAACCAAGAGACCCAGTACTTC
CAISGGAGPNQETQYF
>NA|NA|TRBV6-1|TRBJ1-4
TGTGCCAGCAGTGCTGTGGGACAACCAACTAATGAAAAACTGTTTTTT
CASSAVGQPTNEKLFF